These 10 T cell receptor beta chains came from one sample sequenced in a study of blood T cell repertoires in COVID-19. Here immunoSEQ multiplex PCR was the method, and the copy in TCRdb shows in-frame clones only, minus some. The sample consists of 180,000 or so clones, about 90% of them appearing once. The sample consisted of peripheral blood. The receptor set was obtained from a man between 35 and 55 years old with active or convalescent COVID-19.

V and J are TRBV5-8 and TRBJ1-6; maybe TRBD1 (6 bases). The ends were cut back, 2 bases at V and 7 bases at J, with 10 bases in the middle. This CDR3 has 14 residues. From germline, CDR1 is SGHTS and CDR2 YDEGEE. The CDR3 DNA reads TGTGCCAGCAGCTTCAGGGGACGCAATTCACCCCTCCACTTT. It is translated as CASSFRGRNSPLHF.

The rearrangement links TRBV4-2 to TRBJ1-1; possibly TRBD1 for D (5 bases). CDR1 LGHNA and CDR2 YNFKEQ come from the germline V gene. CDR3 length: 16 residues. Trimming stripped 0 bases from V and 4 bases from J, with 15 bases between. This chain's CDR3 is CASSQDLTGGFTEAFF. The DNA of the CDR3 is TGTGCCAGCAGCCAAGATCTCACCGGGGGATTCACTGAAGCTTTCTTT.

The chain combines TRBV7-8 with TRBJ1-5; D remains unclear. Trimming shortened V by 4 bases and J by 2 bases, and 9 bases separated the two germline ends. Germline assignment: CDR1 SGHVS and CDR2 FQNEAQ. This CDR3 spans 14 amino acids. DNA of the CDR3: TGTGCCAGCAGCTCACTGGCGGGCAATCAGCCCCAGCATTTT. It specifies CASSSLAGNQPQHF.

The chain links TRBV12-3 or TRBV12-4 to TRBJ2-5, with a tentative D call TRBD1 (5 bases). V dropped 5 bases and J dropped 5 bases, with 9 bases sitting between them. The CDR3 has 12 amino acids. CDR3 coding DNA: TGTGCCAGCAGTATGGGGCTTGAGACCCAGTACTTC. Translated, it gives CASSMGLETQYF.

The chain links TRBV19 to TRBJ1-2, with 8 bases matching TRBD1. This CDR3 has 13 residues. V was pared by 3 bases and J by 8 bases, with 5 bases of the junction left unmatched. Germline assignment: CDR1 LNHDA and CDR2 SQIVND (reference sequence). The CDR3 DNA sequence: TGTGCCAGTAGTATCATGGACAGGGACGGCTACACCTTC. This sequence encodes CASSIMDRDGYTF.

The chain uses TRBV6-5 and TRBJ2-2, with 9 bases lining up with TRBD1. Losses at the gene ends were 8 bases for V and 7 bases for J; bases not matched to a gene: 11. There are 15 residues in the CDR3. The germline V gene has CDR1 MNHEY and CDR2 SVGAGI. The CDR3 here is CASLPGQGYHGELFF. The CDR3 nucleotides read TGTGCCAGCCTTCCGGGACAGGGCTATCACGGGGAGCTGTTTTTT.

The chain couples TRBV28 to TRBJ2-5, with 14 bases aligning to TRBD2. The J segment lost 1 base and the V segment lost 5 bases, leaving 3 bases of the junction unmatched. The CDR3 length is 16 residues. From germline, CDR1 is MDHEN and CDR2 SYDVKM. CDR3 nucleotide sequence: TGTGCCAGCAGTCTGGGGACTAGCGGGGGCCAAGAGACCCAGTACTTC. Translated, it gives CASSLGTSGGQETQYF.

This chain links TRBV19 with TRBJ1-2, with 9 positions matching TRBD1. Germline CDR1 is LNHDA and CDR2 is SQIVND (reference sequence). V lost 5 bases to trimming and J lost 6 bases; unmatched junction nucleotides: 10. This CDR3 has 15 residues. The CDR3 bases are TGTGCCAGTAGTTGGGACAGGGCGTTTCGGAATGGCTACACCTTC. Translation gives CASSWDRAFRNGYTF.

This chain uses TRBV19 with TRBJ2-1, with 11 bases matching TRBD1. This CDR3 has 15 residues. Losses at the gene ends were 5 bases for V and 4 bases for J; bases not matched to a gene: 4. CDR1 and CDR2 from the germline V gene are LNHDA and SQIVND (reference sequence). The CDR3 loop is CASSPGTGGYNEQFF. CDR3 sequence (DNA): TGTGCCAGTAGTCCCGGGACAGGGGGATACAATGAGCAGTTCTTC.

This clone was detected only a few times. This sample also contains other DNA sequences that code for the same CDR3. The V gene is TRBV19, the J gene TRBJ1-1; D ambiguous. This CDR3 is built from 13 residues. V lost 3 bases and J 5 bases, leaving 10 bases between the germline ends. Looked up from germline, CDR1 is LNHDA and CDR2 is SQIVND (reference sequence). CDR3 in amino acids: CASSISRGTEAFF. The CDR3 coding sequence is TGTGCCAGTAGTATTTCCCGGGGTACTGAAGCTTTCTTT.